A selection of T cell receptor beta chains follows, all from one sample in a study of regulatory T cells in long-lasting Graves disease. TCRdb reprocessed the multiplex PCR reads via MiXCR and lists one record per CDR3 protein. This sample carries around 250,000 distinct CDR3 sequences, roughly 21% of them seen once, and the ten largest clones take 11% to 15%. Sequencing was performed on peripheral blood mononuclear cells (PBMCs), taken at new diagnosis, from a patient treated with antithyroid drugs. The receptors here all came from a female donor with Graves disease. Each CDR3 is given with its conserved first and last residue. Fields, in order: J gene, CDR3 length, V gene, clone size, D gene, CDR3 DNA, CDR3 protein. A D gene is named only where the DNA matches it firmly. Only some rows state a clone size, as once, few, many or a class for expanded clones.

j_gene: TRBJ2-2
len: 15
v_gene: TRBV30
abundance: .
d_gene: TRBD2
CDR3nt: TGTGCCTGGAGTGTAGCGGGATCGGACACCTGGGAGCTGTTTTTT
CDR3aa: CAWSVAGSDTWELFF

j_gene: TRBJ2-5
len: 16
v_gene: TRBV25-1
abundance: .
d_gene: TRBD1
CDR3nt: TGTGCCAGCACCGCCGTCGGGCAGGGGGCGCGTGAGACCCAGTACTTC
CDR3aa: CASTAVGQGARETQYF

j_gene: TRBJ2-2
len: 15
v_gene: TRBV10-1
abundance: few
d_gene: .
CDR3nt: TGCGCCAGCAGTGAGCAGAGGGACCCCACCGGGGAGCTGTTTTTT
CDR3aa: CASSEQRDPTGELFF

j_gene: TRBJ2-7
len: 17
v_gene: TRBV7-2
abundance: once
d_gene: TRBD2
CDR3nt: TGTGCCAGCAGCCTACGACGGACTAGCGGGGGGACCGATCAGCAGTACTTC
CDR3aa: CASSLRRTSGGTDQQYF

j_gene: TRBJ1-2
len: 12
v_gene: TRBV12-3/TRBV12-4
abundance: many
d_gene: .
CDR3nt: TGTGCCAGCAGTTTAGGGCCGGATGGCTACACCTTC
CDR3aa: CASSLGPDGYTF

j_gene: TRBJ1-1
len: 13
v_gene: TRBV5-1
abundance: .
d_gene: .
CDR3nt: TGCGCCAGCAGCCAGGGGACGGACACTGAAGCTTTCTTT
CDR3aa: CASSQGTDTEAFF

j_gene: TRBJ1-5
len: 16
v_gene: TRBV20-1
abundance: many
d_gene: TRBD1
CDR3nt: TGCAGTGCTAGTACGCGTCGGACAGGGGTAGGGCAGCCCCAGCATTTT
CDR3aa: CSASTRRTGVGQPQHF

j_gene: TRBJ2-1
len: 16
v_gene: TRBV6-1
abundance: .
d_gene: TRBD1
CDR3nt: TGTGCCAGCAGCCTAGTTCCCGGGACAGGGTACAATGAGCAGTTCTTC
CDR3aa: CASSLVPGTGYNEQFF

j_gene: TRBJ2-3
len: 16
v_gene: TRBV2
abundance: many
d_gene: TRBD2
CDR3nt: TGTGCCAGCTCGAGCTCGGGAGGGGCTTCAGCCGATACGCAGTATTTT
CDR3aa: CASSSSGGASADTQYF

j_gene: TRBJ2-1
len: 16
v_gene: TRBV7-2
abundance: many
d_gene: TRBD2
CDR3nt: TGTGCCAGCAGCTTGTCTAGCGGGAACTCCTACAATGAGCAGTTCTTC
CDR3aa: CASSLSSGNSYNEQFF

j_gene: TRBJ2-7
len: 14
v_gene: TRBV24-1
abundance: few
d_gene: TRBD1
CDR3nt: TGTGCCACCAGTGTCGGGACAGGGCTCTACGAGCAGTACTTC
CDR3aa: CATSVGTGLYEQYF

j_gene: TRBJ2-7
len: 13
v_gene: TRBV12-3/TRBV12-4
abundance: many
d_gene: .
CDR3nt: TGTGCCAGCAGTTTAGTATCCAGGGCCGAGCAGTACTTC
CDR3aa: CASSLVSRAEQYF

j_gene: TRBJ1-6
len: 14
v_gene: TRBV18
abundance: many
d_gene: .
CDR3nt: TGTGCCAGCTCACTGGGCCAGACGATTTCACCCCTCCACTTT
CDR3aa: CASSLGQTISPLHF

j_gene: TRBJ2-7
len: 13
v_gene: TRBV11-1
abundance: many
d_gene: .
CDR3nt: TGTGCCAGCAGCTTTTTTCAGGGGAGCGAGCAGTACTTC
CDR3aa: CASSFFQGSEQYF

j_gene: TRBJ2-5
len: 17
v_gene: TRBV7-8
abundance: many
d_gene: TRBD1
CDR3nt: TGTGCCAGCAGCTTAGTGGGTTTGGGGACAGGGAAAGAGACCCAGTACTTC
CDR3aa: CASSLVGLGTGKETQYF

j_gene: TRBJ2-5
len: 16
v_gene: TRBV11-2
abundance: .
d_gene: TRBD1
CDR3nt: TGTGCCAGCAGTCTTGGGACAGGCCCCCACCAAGAGACCCAGTACTTC
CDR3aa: CASSLGTGPHQETQYF

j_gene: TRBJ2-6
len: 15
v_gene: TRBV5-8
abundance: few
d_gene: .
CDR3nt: TGTGCCAGCAGCATTTGGAACTCTGGGGCCAACGTCCTGACTTTC
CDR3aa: CASSIWNSGANVLTF

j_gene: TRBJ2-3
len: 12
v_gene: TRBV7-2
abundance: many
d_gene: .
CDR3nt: TGTGCCAGCAGCTTTGGGTCAGATACGCAGTATTTT
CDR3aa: CASSFGSDTQYF

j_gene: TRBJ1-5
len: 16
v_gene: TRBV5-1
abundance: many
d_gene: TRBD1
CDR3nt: TGCGCCAGCAGCCTCGGGACAGGGGGCGGGATTCAGCCCCAGCATTTT
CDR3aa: CASSLGTGGGIQPQHF

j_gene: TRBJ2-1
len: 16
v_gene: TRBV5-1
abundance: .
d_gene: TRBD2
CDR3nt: TGCGCCAGCAGCTTCGGACTAGCGGGGGGCAAGGGTGAGCAGTTCTTC
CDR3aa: CASSFGLAGGKGEQFF

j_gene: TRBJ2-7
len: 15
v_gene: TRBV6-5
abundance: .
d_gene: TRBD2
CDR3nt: TGTGCCAGCAGTTACTCGTTTAGCGGGAGTGGGGAGCAGTACTTC
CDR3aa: CASSYSFSGSGEQYF